A selection of T cell receptor beta chains follows, all from one sample in a study of cytomegalovirus exposure and HLA in healthy donors. Sequencing used immunoSEQ multiplex PCR; TCRdb keeps in-frame clones, though not all of them. The sample has 95,000 to 110,000 clones, more than 75% seen once. Sequenced material: PBMCs. Every receptor here comes from a woman aged 18-29 years in good health and CMV-seropositive. Both conserved end residues are part of each CDR3. The order of the fields is CDR3 length, clone size, V gene, J gene, D gene, CDR3 DNA, CDR3 protein. D genes are given only for firm matches. Clone sizes are given selectively: once, few, many, or a class where the clone is expanded.

>14|.|TRBV28|TRBJ1-5|.
TGTGCCAGCAGTTTAAACGGCGGGAATCAGCCCCAGCATTTT
CASSLNGGNQPQHF
>15|.|TRBV15|TRBJ2-7|TRBD2
TGTGCCACCAGCAGAGGGACTAGCGGGGCCTACGGGCAGTACTTC
CATSRGTSGAYGQYF
>13|.|TRBV14|TRBJ1-5|TRBD1
TGTGCCAGCAGCCGCGGACAGGCGCAGCCCCAGCATTTT
CASSRGQAQPQHF
>15|.|TRBV6-6|TRBJ2-3|.
TGTGCCAGCAGTTACTTCAGGACTAGCACAGATACGCAGTATTTT
CASSYFRTSTDTQYF
>19|.|TRBV7-6|TRBJ2-2|.
TGTGCCAGCAGCTTAAGGCGGTCAGGGGACCACCGAGACACCGGGGAGCTGTTTTTT
CASSLRRSGDHRDTGELFF
>15|once|TRBV29-1|TRBJ1-1|TRBD1
TGCAGCGTTGGAGAGGGGACAGGGGGGGGTACTGAAGCTTTCTTT
CSVGEGTGGGTEAFF
>16|.|TRBV7-3|TRBJ2-2|TRBD1
TGTGCCAGCAGCTTAAACGGACAGGGAACATCCGGGGAGCTGTTTTTT
CASSLNGQGTSGELFF
>12|few|TRBV29-1|TRBJ1-5|.
TGCAGCGTTGCAGGGCCCAATCAGCCCCAGCATTTT
CSVAGPNQPQHF
>16|few|TRBV2|TRBJ2-3|TRBD2
TGTGCCAGCAGTGAAGATGGTAGCGGGGGGACAGATACGCAGTATTTT
CASSEDGSGGTDTQYF
>16|.|TRBV13|TRBJ1-2|TRBD1
TGTGCCAGCAGCTTGAGGACAGGGGGCTATAGCTATGGCTACACCTTC
CASSLRTGGYSYGYTF
>14|.|TRBV6-1|TRBJ2-7|TRBD1
TGTGCCAGCAGCCTGGGACAGGGGGCCCACGAGCAGTACTTC
CASSLGQGAHEQYF